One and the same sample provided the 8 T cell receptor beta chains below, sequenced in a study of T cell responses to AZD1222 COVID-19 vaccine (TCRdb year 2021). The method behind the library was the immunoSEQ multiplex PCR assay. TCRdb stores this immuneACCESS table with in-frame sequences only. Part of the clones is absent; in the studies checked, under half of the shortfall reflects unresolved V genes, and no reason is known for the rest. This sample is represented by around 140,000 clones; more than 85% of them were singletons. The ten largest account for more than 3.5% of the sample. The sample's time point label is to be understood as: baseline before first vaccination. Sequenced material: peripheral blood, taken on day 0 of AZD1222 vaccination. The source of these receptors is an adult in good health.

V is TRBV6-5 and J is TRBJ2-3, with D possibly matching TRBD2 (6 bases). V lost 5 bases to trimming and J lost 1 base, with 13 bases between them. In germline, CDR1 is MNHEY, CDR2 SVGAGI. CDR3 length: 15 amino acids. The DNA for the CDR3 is TGTGCCAGCAGTAACTGGCGGGAAGGCACAGATACGCAGTATTTT. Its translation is CASSNWREGTDTQYF.

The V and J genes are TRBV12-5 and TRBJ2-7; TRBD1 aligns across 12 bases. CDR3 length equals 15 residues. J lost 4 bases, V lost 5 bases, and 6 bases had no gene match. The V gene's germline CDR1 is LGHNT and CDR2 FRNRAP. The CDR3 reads CASGQPGQGAYEQYF. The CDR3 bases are TGTGCTAGTGGTCAACCGGGACAGGGGGCTTACGAGCAGTACTTC.

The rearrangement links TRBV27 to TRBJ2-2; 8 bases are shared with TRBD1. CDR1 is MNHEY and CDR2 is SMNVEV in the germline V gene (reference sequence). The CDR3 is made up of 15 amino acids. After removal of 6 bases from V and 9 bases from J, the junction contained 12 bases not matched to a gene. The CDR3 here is CASRTIDRGRWELFF. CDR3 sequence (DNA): TGTGCCAGCAGGACCATCGACAGGGGACGTTGGGAGCTGTTTTTT.

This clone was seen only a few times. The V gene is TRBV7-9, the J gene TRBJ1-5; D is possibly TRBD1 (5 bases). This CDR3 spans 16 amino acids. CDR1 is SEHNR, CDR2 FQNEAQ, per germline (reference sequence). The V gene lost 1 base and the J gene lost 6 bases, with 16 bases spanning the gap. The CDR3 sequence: CASSLEVGGWSQPQHF. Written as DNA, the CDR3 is TGTGCCAGCAGCTTAGAGGTGGGGGGTTGGAGTCAGCCCCAGCATTTT. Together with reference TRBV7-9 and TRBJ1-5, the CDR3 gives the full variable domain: DTGVSQNPRHKITKRGQNVTFRCDPISEHNRLYWYRQTLGQGPEFLTYFQNEAQLEKSRLLSDRFSAERPKGSFSTLEIQRTEQGDSAMYLCASSLEVGGWSQPQHFGDGTRLSIL.

CDR3 nucleotide sequence: TGTGCCAGCAGCCGAGCGCGGGAGGCCTCTGGAAACACCATATATTTT. Encoded protein: CASSRAREASGNTIYF. The chain uses TRBV5-6 and TRBJ1-3; D call uncertain. CDR1 and CDR2 from the germline V gene are SGHDT and YYEEEE. The V and J ends lost 4 bases and 0 bases respectively, with 14 bases between them. The CDR3 sequence is 16 residues long.

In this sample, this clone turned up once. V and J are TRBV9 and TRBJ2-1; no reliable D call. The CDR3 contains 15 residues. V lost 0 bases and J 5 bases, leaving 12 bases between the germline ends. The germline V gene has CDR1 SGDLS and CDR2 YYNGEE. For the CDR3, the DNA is TGTGCCAGCAGCGTAGGACTCGCAAGACACAATGAGCAGTTCTTC. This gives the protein CASSVGLARHNEQFF.

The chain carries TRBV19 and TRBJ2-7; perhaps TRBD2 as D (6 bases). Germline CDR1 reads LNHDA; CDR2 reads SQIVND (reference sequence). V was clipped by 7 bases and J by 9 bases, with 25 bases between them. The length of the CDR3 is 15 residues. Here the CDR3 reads CASTPGSQEGLSQYF. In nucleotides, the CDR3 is TGTGCCAGTACCCCCGGGAGCCAGGAAGGTCTCTCGCAGTACTTC.

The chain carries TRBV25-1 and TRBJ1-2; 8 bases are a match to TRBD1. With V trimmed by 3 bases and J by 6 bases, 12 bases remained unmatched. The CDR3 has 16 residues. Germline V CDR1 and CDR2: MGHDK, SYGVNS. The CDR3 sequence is CASSDPSRDRTNGYTF. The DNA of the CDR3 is TGTGCCAGCAGTGATCCCTCCCGGGACAGGACCAATGGCTACACCTTC.